The entry that follows covers one TCR beta chain sequence. The data were taken from a study of blood T cell repertoires in COVID-19. Across the whole study: Acute and convalescent COVID-19 specimens originated in the United States, Italy and Spain. PBMCs, B-cell-depleted T cells, or T cells provided the cDNA or gDNA that made up the material.

Germline CDR1 is LGHDT and CDR2 is YNNKEL (reference sequence). The CDR3 has 15 amino acids. V was pared by 3 bases and J by 7 bases, with 12 bases of the junction left unmatched. Profiling relied on immunoSEQ multiplex PCR, and the TCRdb table lists in-frame clones only, not all of them. This table holds under 400,000 clones, approximately 87% found once. The TCR originated in a woman aged 30 to 39 with COVID-19, enrolled during active disease. This chain links TRBV3-1 (or the pseudogene TRBV3-2) with TRBJ2-7, with 7 positions matching TRBD1. Sequencing used peripheral blood. CDR3 loop: CASSHYDRAPGEQYF. For the CDR3, the DNA is TGTGCCAGCAGCCATTACGACAGGGCCCCAGGGGAGCAGTACTTC.